This TCR beta chain appears in the sequencing data of a study of CD8+CD57+ T cells in acquired aplastic anemia. Study-level information: The average for DNA from sorted CD4+ and CD8+ cells was 3 to 3.5 ug.

Genomic DNA provided the template from which TCR beta VDJ and CDR3 profiles were obtained. MiXCR, applied by TCRdb to the reads, yields one record per CDR3 protein. There are approximately 190,000 distinct CDR3 sequences in the sample; just under 50% occur only once, and around 8.8% lies in the top ten. The CDR3 has 13 amino acids. Germline V gene lookup returns CDR1 MNHEY and CDR2 SVGAGI. Trimming left V 7 bases short and J 8 bases short, with 17 bases between. There are many counts of this clonotype. Its matching antigen is unknown. The authors sequenced patients whose flow cytometry had shown CD8+CD57+ cell expansion. There were no patients without severe acquired aplastic anemia. Study conclusions and caveats: Approximately 29 was the count of CD8+ CDR3 sequences that patients shared with controls.

Source material: sorted CD4+, CD8+, or CD8+CD57+ T cells (not recorded which) from PBMCs. This rearrangement joins TRBV6-5 to TRBJ1-1; D gene ambiguous. This sequence originates from a human donor with aplastic anemia. CDR3 sequence reads: CASTGTKGSEAFF. Written as DNA, the CDR3 is TGTGCCAGCACGGGCACGAAGGGATCGGAAGCTTTCTTT.